This T cell receptor (beta chain) was retrieved from a study of blood T cell repertoires in COVID-19 (TCRdb year 2020). Describing the broader study: Samples covering the acute and convalescent phases of COVID-19 were provided by collaborators in the United States, Italy and Spain. The material from the prospective study consisted of cDNA or gDNA derived from T cells, B-cell-depleted T cells, or PBMCs. Sample metadata almost always included a de-identified subject ID, COVID-19 status, age in years and sex. Samples were obtained from the ongoing ImmuneRACE study (first 160 participants) and from 1,000 to 1,500 subjects provided by 6 global collaborators. The repertoires were released in a freely available public database intended as a resource for research on the immune response to SARS-CoV-2. HLA class I and class II types, where available, came from metadata supplied by the sample provider rather than from assay-based typing. Subjects who had been exposed to COVID-19, were actively infected with it, or had recovered from it provided the deeply sampled blood TCRbeta repertoires that made up the dataset. Paper-wide results and their limitations: How much clinical and demographic metadata was included differed by source and by participant, and the metadata was provided uncurated.

Sequences SGHRS (CDR1) and YFSETQ (CDR2) are obtained from the germline V gene. The trim is 3 bases for V and 9 bases for J, with a gap of 19 bases between the germline ends. The CDR3 contains 15 residues, cysteine and phenylalanine counted. Only the CDR3 portion is preserved as DNA: 45 bases, with reading frame beginning at the first base. Worth noting for this clone: No antigen is known for it. The input lacks base qualities; no much larger clone sits a single base away.

TCRbeta CDR3 regions were amplified from genomic DNA by means of the immunoSEQ Assay, a bias-controlled multiplex PCR. Concerning the study's data processing: The number of nucleated cells in each sample was estimated from the amplification of reference gene primers within the assay. To quantify the absolute abundance of each unique TCRbeta CDR3 rearrangement, sequence reads were collapsed and filtered. For each sample, productive Simpson clonality was calculated by taking the square root of Simpson's diversity index across productive rearrangements. The immuneACCESS repertoire file appears here via TCRdb, limited to in-frame rearrangements. These files lack a portion of the clones; in checked studies, under half of the deficit traces to unresolved V genes, and the cause of the others is not known. For V, J and clone size, that table is used; D and trimming come from the DNA. The sample records about 180,000 clones, about four fifths of which are singletons. The ten largest clonotypes hold 6.5% to 7% of the sample.

Each collaborating institution followed its own protocols to collect whole blood in K2EDTA tubes. For TCRbeta analysis, collaborators shipped samples in one of three forms: frozen whole blood, isolated PBMCs, or DNA extracted from either of those sample types. The specimen was peripheral blood. The sequence was obtained from a man between 65 and 80 years old with active or convalescent COVID-19. In this chain, TRBV5-1 is recombined with TRBJ2-1; possibly the D gene is TRBD2, per 6 matching bases. The bases read TGCGCCAGCAGCTGGACTACTCCCATCGGGGGTGAGCAGTTCTTC. It translates as CASSWTTPIGGEQFF.